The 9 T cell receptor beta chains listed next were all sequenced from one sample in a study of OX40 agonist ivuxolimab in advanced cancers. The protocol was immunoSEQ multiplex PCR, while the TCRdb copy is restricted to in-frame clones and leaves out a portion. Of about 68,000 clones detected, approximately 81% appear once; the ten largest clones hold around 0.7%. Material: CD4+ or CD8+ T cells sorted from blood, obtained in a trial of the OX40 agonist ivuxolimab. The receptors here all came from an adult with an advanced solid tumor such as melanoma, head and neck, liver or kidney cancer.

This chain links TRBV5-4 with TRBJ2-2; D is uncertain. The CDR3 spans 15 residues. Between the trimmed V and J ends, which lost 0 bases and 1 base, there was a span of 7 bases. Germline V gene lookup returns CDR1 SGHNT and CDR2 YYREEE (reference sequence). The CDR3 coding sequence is TGTGCCAGCAGCTTGGTATTAGGGAACACCGGGGAGCTGTTTTTT. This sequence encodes CASSLVLGNTGELFF.

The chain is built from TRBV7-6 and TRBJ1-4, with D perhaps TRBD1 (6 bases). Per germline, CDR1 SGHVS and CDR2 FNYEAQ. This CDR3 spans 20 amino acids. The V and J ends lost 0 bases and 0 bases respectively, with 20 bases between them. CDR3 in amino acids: CASSLAGGGIFIATNEKLFF. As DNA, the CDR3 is TGTGCCAGCAGCTTAGCAGGGGGAGGTATTTTCATCGCAACTAATGAAAAACTGTTTTTT.

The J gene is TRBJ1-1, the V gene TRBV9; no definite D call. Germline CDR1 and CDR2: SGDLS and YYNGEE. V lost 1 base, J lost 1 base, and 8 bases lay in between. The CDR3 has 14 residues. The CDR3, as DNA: TGTGCCAGCAGCGTACAGACGCAGAACACTGAAGCTTTCTTT. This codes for CASSVQTQNTEAFF. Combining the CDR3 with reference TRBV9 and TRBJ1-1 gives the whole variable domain DSGVTQTPKHLITATGQRVTLRCSPRSGDLSVYWYQQSLDQGLQFLIQYYNGEERAKGNILERFSAQQFPDLHSELNLSSLELGDSALYFCASSVQTQNTEAFFGQGTRLTVV.

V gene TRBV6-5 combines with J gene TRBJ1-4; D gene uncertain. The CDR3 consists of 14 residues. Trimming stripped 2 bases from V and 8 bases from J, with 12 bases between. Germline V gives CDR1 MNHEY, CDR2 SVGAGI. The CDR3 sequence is CASSYRVRGEKLFF. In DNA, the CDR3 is TGTGCCAGCAGTTACCGGGTTCGGGGAGAAAAACTGTTTTTT.

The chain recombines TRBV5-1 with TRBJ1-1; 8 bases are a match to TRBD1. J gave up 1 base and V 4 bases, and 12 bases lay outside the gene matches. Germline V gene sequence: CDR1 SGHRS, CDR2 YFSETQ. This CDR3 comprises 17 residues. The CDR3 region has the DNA TGCGCCAGCAGCCTGGACAGGGCAGGATATGGGAACACTGAAGCTTTCTTT. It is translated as CASSLDRAGYGNTEAFF.

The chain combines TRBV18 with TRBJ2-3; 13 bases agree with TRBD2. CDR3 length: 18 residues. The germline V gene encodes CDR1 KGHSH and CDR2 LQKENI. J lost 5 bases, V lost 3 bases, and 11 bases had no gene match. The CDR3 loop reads CASSPGTSGASTGDTQYF. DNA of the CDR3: TGTGCCAGCTCACCCGGGACTAGCGGGGCCTCCACGGGAGATACGCAGTATTTT.

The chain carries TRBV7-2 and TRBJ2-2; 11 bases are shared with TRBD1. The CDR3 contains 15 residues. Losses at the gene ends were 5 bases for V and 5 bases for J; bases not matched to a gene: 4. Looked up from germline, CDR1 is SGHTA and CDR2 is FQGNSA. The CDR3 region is CASSPDRGQTGELFF. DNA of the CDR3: TGTGCCAGCAGCCCGGACAGGGGGCAAACCGGGGAGCTGTTTTTT.

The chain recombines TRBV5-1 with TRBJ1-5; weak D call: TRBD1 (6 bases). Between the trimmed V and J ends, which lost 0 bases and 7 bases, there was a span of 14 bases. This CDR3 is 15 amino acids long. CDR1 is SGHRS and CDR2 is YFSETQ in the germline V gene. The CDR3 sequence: CASSLAGATSQPQHF. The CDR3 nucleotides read TGCGCCAGCAGCTTGGCGGGGGCGACAAGCCAGCCCCAGCATTTT.

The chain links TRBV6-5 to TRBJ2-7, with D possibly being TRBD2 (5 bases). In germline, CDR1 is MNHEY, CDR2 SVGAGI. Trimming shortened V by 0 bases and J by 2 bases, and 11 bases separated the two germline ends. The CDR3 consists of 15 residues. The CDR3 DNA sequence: TGTGCCAGCAGTTACTCGGGAGTCGGAACCTACGAGCAGTACTTC. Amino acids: CASSYSGVGTYEQYF.